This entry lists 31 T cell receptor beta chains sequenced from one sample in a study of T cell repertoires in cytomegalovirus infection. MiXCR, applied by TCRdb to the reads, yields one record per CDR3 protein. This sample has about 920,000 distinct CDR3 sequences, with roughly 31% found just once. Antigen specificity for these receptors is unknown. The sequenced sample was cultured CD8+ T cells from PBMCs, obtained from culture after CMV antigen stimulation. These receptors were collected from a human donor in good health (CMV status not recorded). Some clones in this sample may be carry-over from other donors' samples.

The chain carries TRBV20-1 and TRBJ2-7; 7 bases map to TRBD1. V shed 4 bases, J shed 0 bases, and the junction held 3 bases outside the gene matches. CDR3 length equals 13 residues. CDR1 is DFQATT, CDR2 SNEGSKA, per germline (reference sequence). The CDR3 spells CSANWDSSYEQYF. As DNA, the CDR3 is TGCAGTGCTAACTGGGACAGCTCCTACGAGCAGTACTTC.

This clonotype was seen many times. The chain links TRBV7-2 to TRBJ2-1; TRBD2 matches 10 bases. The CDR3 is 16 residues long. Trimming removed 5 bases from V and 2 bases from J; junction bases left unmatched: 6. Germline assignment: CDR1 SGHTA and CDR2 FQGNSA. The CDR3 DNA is TGTGCCAGCAGCAGACAAAGCGGGGGGGCCTACAATGAGCAGTTCTTC. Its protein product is CASSRQSGGAYNEQFF.

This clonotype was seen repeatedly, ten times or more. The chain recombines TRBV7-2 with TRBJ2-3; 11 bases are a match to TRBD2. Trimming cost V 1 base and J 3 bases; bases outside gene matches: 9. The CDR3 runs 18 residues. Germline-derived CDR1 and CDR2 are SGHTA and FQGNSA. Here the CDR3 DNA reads TGTGCCAGCAGCTTAGAAGTCCCTAGCGGGGGGCAGACAGATACGCAGTATTTT. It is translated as CASSLEVPSGGQTDTQYF.

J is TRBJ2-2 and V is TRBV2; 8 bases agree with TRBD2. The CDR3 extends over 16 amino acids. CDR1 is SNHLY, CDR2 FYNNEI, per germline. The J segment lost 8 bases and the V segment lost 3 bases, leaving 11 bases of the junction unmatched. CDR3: CASSDPLKAGEGELFF. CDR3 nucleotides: TGTGCCAGCAGTGACCCTCTAAAAGCGGGAGAAGGGGAGCTGTTTTTT.

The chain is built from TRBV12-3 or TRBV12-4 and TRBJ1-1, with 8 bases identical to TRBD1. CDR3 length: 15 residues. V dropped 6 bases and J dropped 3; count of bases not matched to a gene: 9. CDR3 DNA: TGTGCCAGCAGCCTCCTCGACAGGGGTCACACTGAAGCTTTCTTT. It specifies CASSLLDRGHTEAFF.

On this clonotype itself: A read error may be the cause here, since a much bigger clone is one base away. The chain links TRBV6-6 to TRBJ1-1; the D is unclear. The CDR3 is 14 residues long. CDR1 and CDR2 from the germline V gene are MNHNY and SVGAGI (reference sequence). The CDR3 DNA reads TGTGTCAGCAAAACGGAGAGCGGGAACACTGAAGCTTTCTTT. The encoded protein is CVSKTESGNTEAFF.

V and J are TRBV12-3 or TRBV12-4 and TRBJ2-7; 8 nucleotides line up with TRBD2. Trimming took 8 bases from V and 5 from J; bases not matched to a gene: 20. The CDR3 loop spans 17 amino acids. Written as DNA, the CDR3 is TGTGCCAGCCTTCGGGGGGGGACGGGTCCCTTGCGGGACGAGCAGTACGTC. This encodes CASLRGGTGPLRDEQYV.

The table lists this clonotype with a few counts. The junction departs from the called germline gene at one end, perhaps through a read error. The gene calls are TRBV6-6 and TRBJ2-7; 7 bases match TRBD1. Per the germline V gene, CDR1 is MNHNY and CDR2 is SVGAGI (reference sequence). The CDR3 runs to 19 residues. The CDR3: CASSYSSTPRDSKTYGQYF. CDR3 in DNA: TGTGCCAGCAGTTACTCAAGCACACCCCGGGACAGCAAGACTTACGGGCAGTACTTC.

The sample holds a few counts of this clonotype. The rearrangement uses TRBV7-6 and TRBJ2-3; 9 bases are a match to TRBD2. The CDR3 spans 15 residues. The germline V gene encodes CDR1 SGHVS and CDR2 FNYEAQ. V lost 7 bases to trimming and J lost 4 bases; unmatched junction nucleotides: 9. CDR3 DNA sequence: TGTGCCAGCACCTCGGCTAGCGGGGCTGCAGATACGCAGTATTTT. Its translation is CASTSASGAADTQYF.

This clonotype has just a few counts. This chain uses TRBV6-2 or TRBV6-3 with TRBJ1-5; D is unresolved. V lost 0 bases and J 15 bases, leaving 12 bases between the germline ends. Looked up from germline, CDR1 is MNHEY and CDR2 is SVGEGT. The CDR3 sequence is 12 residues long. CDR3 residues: CASSYSTALLHF. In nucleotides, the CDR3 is TGTGCCAGCAGTTACTCGACGGCTCTCTTGCATTTT.

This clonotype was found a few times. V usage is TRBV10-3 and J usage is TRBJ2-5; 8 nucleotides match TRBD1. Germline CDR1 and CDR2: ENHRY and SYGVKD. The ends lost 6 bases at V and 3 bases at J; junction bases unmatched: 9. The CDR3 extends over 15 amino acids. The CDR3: CAISRTDREKETQYF. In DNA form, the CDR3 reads TGTGCCATCAGCCGGACGGACAGGGAAAAAGAGACCCAGTACTTC.

In nucleotides, the CDR3 is TGTGCCAGCAGTGAAAGGGCGGGGCCTTCCTACGAGCAGTACTTC. Amino acids: CASSERAGPSYEQYF. This chain joins TRBV6-1 and TRBJ2-7; perhaps TRBD2 as D (6 bases). Germline V gene sequence: CDR1 MNHNS, CDR2 SASEGT. The CDR3 is 15 residues long. Trimming took 2 bases from V and 1 from J, leaving 12 bases between them.

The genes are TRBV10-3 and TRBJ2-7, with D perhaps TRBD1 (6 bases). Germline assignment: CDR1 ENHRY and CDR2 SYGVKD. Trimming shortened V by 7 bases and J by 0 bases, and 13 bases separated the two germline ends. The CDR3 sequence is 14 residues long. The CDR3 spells CAIKLEDSSYEQYF. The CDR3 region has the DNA TGTGCCATCAAGCTCGAGGACAGCTCCTACGAGCAGTACTTC.

The CDR3 DNA sequence: TGTGCCAGCAGCGTCGGACAGGGACCTACTAGCACAGATACGCAGTATTTT. Its protein product is CASSVGQGPTSTDTQYF. V usage is TRBV9 and J usage is TRBJ2-3, with TRBD1 identical over 8 bases. Germline V CDR1 and CDR2: SGDLS, YYNGEE. With V trimmed by 2 bases and J by 0 bases, 8 bases remained unmatched. This CDR3 comprises 17 residues. Complete variable domain (other parts from reference TRBV9 and TRBJ2-3): DSGVTQTPKHLITATGQRVTLRCSPRSGDLSVYWYQQSLDQGLQFLIQYYNGEERAKGNILERFSAQQFPDLHSELNLSSLELGDSALYFCASSVGQGPTSTDTQYFGPGTRLTVL.

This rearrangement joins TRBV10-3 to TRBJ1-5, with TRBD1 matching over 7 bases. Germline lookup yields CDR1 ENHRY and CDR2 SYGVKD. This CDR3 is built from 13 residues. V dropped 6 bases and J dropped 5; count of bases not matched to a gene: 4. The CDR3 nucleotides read TGTGCCATCAGCACAGGGGCCGATCAGCCCCAGCATTTT. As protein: CAISTGADQPQHF.

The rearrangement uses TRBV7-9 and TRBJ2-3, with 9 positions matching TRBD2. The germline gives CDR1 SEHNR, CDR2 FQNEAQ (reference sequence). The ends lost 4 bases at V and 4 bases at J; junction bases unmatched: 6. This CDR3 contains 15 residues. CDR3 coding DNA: TGTGCCAGCAGCTCCCCTAGCGGGGCGGCAGATACGCAGTATTTT. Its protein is CASSSPSGAADTQYF.

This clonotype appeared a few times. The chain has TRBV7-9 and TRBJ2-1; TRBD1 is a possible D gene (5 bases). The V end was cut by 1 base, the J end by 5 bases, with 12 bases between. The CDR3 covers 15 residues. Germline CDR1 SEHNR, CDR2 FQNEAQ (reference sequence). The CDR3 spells CASSLEGQPDNEQFF. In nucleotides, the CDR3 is TGTGCCAGCAGCTTAGAGGGGCAACCGGACAATGAGCAGTTCTTC.

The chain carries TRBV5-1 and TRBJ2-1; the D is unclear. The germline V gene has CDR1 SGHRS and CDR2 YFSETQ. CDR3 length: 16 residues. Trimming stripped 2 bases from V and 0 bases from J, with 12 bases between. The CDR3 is CASSLSVVRSYNEQFF. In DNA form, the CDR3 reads TGCGCCAGCAGCTTAAGTGTGGTACGCTCCTACAATGAGCAGTTCTTC.

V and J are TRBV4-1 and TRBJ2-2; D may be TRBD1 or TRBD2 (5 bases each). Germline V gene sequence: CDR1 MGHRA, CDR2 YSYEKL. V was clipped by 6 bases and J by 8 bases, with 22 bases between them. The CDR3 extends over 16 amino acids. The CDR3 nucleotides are TGCGCCAGCAGTACGACCCCCGGGACCTCGGGTGGGGAGCTGTTTTTT. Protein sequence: CASSTTPGTSGGELFF.

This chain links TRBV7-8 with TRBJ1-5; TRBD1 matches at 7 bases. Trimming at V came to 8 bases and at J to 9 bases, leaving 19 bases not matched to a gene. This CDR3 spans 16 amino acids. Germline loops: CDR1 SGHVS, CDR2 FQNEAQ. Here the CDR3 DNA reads TGTGCCAGCTCATCGCCCCTCGGGACAGTTTCTTCGCCCCAGCATTTT. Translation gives CASSSPLGTVSSPQHF.

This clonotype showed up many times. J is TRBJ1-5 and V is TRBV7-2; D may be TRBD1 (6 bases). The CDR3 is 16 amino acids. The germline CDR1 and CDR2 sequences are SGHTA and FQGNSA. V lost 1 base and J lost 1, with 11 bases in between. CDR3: CASSLEGGISNQPQHF. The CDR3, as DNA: TGTGCCAGCAGCTTAGAAGGGGGGATCAGCAATCAGCCCCAGCATTTT.

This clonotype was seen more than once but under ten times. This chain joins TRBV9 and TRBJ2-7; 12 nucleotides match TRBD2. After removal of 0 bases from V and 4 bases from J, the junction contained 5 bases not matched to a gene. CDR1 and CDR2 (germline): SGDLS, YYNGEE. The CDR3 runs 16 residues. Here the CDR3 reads CASSVASGGARYEQYF. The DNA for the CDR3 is TGTGCCAGCAGCGTAGCTAGCGGGGGGGCCAGATACGAGCAGTACTTC.

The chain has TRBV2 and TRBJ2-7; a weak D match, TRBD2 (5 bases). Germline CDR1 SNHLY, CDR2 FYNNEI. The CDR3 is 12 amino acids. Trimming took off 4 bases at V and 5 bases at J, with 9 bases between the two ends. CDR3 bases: TGTGCCAGCAGTGGGGAGTTTAACGAGCAGTACTTC. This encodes CASSGEFNEQYF.

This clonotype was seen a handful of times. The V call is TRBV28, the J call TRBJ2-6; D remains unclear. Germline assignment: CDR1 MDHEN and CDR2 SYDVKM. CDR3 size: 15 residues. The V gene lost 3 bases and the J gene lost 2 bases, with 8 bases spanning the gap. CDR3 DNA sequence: TGTGCCAGCAGTTTCCCCGATGCTGGGGCCAACGTCCTGACTTTC. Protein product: CASSFPDAGANVLTF.

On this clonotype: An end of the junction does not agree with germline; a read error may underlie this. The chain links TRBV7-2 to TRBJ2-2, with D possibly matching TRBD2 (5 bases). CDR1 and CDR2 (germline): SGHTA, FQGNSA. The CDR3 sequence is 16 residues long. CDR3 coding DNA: TGTGCCAGCAGCTTAGGGGCTAGCCGAATTACCGAGGAGCTGTTTTTT. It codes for CASSLGASRITEELFF.

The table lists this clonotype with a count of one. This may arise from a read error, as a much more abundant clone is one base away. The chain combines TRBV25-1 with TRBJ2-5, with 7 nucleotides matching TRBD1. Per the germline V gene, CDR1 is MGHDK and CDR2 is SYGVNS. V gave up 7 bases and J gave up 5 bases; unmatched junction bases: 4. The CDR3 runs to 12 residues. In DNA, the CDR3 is TGTGCCAGCATAGGGGGCTGGGAGACCCAGTACTTC. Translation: CASIGGWETQYF.

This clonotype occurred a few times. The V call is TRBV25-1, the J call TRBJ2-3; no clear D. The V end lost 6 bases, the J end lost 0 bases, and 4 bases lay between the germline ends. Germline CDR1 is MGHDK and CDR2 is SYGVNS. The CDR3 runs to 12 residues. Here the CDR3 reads CASRSSTDTQYF. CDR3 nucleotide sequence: TGTGCCAGCAGGTCGAGCACAGATACGCAGTATTTT.

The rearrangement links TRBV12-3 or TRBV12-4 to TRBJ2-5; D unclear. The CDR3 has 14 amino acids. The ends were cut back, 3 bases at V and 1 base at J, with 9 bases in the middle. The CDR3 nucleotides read TGTGCCAGCAGTTTTGGTGACACCCAAGAGACCCAGTACTTC. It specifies CASSFGDTQETQYF.

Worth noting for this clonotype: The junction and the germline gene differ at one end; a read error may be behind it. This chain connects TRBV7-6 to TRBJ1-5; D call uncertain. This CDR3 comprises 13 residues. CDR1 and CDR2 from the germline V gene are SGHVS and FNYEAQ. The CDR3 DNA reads TGTGTCAGCAGCTGGGGAGGGAATCAGCCCCAGCATTTT. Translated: CVSSWGGNQPQHF.

CDR3 residues: CASSDGNIEQYF. The CDR3 region has the DNA TGTGCCAGCAGCGACGGGAACATCGAGCAGTACTTC. The chain links TRBV7-9 to TRBJ2-7, with D perhaps matching TRBD2 (5 bases). Trimming removed 5 bases from V and 6 bases from J, with 11 bases in between. The CDR3 contains 12 residues. Germline CDR1 SEHNR, CDR2 FQNEAQ (reference sequence).

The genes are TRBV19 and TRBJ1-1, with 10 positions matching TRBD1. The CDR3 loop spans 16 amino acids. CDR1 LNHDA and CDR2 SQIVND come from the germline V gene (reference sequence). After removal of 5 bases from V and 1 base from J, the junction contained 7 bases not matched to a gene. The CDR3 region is CASSQKRTGGNTEAFF. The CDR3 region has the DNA TGTGCCAGTAGTCAAAAGAGGACAGGGGGGAACACTGAAGCTTTCTTT.